A single T cell receptor beta chain is shown here with its context. Its target is not known. In making TCR beta libraries, quantitative 5'-RACE with molecular barcodes was used. Using its own MiXCR run on the 5' RACE reads, TCRdb lists one record per CDR3 protein. This sample has 450,000 to 550,000 distinct CDR3 sequences; roughly 5.3% occur once, and the top ten carry around 3.5%. The sample originates from a study of CD8 T cells in ankylosing spondylitis. This CDR3 spans 13 amino acids. Germline values: CDR1 MNHNS, CDR2 SASEGT. The J segment lost 7 bases and the V segment lost 6 bases, leaving 6 bases of the junction unmatched. Overall study findings and caveats: Existing reports had already noted some motif variants in reactive arthritis synovial fluid and blood. About 8 highly homologous variants made up a TCR beta motif, and this motif appeared characteristic of ankylosing spondylitis blood. Matched ankylosing spondylitis synovial fluid reportedly showed significant enrichment of disease-linked clones.

The V and J genes are TRBV6-1 and TRBJ1-5, with 7 bases fitting TRBD1. This TCR derives from a male donor with ankylosing spondylitis. Sequences were obtained from blood, either unsorted or a sorted T cell fraction (not recorded which). CDR3 residues: CASRTGWRQPQHF. As DNA, the CDR3 is TGTGCCAGCAGGACAGGGTGGAGACAGCCCCAGCATTTT.